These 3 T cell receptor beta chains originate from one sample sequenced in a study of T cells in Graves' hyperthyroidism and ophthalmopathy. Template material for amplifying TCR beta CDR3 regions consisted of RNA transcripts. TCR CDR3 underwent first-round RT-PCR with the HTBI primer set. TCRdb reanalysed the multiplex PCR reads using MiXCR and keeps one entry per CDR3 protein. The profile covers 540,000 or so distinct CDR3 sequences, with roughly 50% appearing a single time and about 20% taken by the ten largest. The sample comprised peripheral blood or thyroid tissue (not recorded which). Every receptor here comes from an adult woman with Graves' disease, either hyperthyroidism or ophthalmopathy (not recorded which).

CDR3 sequence (DNA): TGTGCCAGCAGTGAGGCTGGGGGGGCTCGTACTTACGAGCAGTACTTC. As protein: CASSEAGGARTYEQYF. The chain carries TRBV2 and TRBJ2-7, with D possibly being TRBD2 (7 bases). CDR1 SNHLY and CDR2 FYNNEI come from the germline V gene. The germline V and J ends were trimmed by 3 bases and 4 bases, with 19 bases remaining between them. The CDR3 sequence is 16 residues long.

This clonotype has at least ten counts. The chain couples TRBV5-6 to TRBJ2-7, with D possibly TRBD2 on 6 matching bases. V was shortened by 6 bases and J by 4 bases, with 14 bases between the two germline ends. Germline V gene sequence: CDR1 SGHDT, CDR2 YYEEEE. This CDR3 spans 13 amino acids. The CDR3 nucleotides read TGTGCCAGCAACCGGGCGGGATTATACGAGCAGTACTTC. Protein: CASNRAGLYEQYF.

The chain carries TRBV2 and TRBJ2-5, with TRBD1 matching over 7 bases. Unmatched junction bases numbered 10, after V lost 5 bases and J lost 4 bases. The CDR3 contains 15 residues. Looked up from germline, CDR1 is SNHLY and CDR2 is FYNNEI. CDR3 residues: CASSSLSQGRETQYF. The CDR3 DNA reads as TGTGCCAGCAGTTCCCTATCACAGGGGAGAGAGACCCAGTACTTC.